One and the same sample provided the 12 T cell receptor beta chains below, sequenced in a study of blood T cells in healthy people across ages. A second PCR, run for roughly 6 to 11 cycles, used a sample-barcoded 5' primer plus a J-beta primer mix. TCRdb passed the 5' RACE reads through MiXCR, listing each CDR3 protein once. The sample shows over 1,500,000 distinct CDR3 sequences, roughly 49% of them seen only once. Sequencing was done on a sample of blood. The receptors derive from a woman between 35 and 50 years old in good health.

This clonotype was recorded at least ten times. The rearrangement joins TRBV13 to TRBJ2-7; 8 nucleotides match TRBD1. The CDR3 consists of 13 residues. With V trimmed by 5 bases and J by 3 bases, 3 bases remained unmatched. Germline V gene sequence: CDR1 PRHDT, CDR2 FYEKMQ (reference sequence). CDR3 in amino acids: CASSHGQGYEQYF. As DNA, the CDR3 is TGTGCCAGCAGCCACGGACAGGGCTACGAGCAGTACTTC. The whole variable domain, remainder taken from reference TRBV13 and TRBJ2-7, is AAGVIQSPRHLIKEKRETATLKCYPIPRHDTVYWYQQGPGQDPQFLISFYEKMQSDKGSIPDRFSAQQFSDYHSELNMSSLELGDSALYFCASSHGQGYEQYFGPGTRLTVT.

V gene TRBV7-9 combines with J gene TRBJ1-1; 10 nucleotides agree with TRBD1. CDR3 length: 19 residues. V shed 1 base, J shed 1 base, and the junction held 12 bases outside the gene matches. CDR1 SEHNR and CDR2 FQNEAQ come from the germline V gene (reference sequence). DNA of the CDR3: TGTGCCAGCAGCTTAGACCCCGGACAGGGGGGAAGGAGGAACACTGAAGCTTTCTTT. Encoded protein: CASSLDPGQGGRRNTEAFF.

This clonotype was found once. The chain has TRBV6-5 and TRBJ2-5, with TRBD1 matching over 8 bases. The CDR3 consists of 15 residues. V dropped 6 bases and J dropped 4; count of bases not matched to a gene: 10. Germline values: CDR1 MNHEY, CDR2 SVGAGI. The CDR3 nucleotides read TGTGCCAGCAGCGCCCTCGGACAGGGTGGAGAGACCCAGTACTTC. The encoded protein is CASSALGQGGETQYF.

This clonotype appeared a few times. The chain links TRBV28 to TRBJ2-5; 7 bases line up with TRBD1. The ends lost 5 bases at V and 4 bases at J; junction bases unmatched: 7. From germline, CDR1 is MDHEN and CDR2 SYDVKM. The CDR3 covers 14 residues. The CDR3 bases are TGTGCCAGCAGTCCGACAGGGCTTAGAGAGACCCAGTACTTC. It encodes CASSPTGLRETQYF.

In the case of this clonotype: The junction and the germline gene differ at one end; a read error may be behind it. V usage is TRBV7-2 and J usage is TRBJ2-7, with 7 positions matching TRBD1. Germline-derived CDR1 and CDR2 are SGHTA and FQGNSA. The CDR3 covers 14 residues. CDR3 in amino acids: CASRVDRRSYVQYF. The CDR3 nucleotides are TGTGCCAGCAGAGTGGACAGGAGATCCTACGTGCAGTACTTC.

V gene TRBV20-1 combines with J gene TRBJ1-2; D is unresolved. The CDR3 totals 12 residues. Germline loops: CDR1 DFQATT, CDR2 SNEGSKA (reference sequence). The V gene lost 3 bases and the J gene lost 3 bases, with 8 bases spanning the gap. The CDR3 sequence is CSASSFYYGYTF. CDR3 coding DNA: TGCAGTGCTAGTAGTTTCTACTATGGCTACACCTTC.

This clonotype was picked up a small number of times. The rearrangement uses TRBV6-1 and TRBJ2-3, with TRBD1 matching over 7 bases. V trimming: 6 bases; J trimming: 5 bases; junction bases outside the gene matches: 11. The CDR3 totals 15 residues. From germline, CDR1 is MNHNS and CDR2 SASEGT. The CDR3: CASRDRPYGGDTQYF. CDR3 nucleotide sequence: TGTGCCAGCAGGGACAGGCCCTATGGGGGAGATACGCAGTATTTT.

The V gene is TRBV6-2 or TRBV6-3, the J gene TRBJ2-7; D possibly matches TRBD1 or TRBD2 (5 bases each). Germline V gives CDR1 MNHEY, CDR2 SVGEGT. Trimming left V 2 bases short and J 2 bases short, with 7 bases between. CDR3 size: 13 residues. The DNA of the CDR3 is TGTGCCAGCAGTTACATGGGGGCCTACGAGCAGTACTTC. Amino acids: CASSYMGAYEQYF.

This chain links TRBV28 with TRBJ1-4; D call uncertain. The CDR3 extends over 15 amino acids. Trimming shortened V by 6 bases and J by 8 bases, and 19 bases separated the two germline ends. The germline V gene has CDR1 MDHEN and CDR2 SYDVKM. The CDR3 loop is CASSPLGKEAEKLFF. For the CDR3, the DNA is TGTGCCAGCAGCCCACTCGGAAAGGAAGCCGAAAAACTGTTTTTT. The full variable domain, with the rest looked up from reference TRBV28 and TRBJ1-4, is DVKVTQSSRYLVKRTGEKVFLECVQDMDHENMFWYRQDPGLGLRLIYFSYDVKMKEKGDIPEGYSVSREKKERFSLILESASTNQTSMYLCASSPLGKEAEKLFFGSGTQLSVL.

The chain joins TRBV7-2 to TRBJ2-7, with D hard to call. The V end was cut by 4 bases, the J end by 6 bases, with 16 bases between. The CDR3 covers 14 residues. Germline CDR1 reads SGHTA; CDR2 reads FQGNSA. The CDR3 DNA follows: TGTGCCAGCAGCTCGGCTGGAAGTAACTCCGAGCAGTACTTC. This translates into CASSSAGSNSEQYF.

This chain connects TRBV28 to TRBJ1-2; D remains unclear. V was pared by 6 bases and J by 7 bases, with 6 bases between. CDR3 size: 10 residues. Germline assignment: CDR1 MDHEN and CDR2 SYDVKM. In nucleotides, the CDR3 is TGTGCCAGCAGGGCCAGTGGCTACACCTTC. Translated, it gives CASRASGYTF.

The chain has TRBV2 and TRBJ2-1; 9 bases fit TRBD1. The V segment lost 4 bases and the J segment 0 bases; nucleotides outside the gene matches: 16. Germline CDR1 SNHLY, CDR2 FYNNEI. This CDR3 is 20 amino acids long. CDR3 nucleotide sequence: TGTGCCAGCAGTGTTGGGGGACAGGGAGGCCCTCTGAGCTCCTACAATGAGCAGTTCTTC. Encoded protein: CASSVGGQGGPLSSYNEQFF. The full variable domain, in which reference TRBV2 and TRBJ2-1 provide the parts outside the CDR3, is EPEVTQTPSHQVTQMGQEVILRCVPISNHLYFYWYRQILGQKVEFLVSFYNNEISEKSEIFDDQFSVERPDGSNFTLKIRSTKLEDSAMYFCASSVGGQGGPLSSYNEQFFGPGTRLTVL.